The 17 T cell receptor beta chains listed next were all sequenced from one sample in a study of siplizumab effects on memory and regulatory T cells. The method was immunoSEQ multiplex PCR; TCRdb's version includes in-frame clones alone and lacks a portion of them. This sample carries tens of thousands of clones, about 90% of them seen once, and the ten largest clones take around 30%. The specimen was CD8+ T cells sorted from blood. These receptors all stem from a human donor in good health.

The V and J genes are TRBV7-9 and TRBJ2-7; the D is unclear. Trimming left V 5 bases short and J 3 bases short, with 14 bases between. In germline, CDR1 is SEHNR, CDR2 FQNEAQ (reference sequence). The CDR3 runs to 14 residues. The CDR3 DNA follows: TGTGCCAGCAGCCAGCCGGGCCGTCACTACGAGCAGTACTTC. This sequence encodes CASSQPGRHYEQYF.

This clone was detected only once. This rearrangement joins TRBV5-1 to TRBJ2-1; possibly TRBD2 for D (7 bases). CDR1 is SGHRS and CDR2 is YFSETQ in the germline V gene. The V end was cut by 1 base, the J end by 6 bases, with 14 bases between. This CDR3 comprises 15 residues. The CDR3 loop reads CASSLIRGAPNEQFF. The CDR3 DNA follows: TGCGCCAGCAGCTTGATCCGGGGGGCCCCCAATGAGCAGTTCTTC.

The DNA for the CDR3 is TGTGCCATCAGTGAGGCAGCGGGAGCGGTAGAGCAGTACTTC. Its protein is CAISEAAGAVEQYF. V usage is TRBV10-3 and J usage is TRBJ2-7; 8 bases align to TRBD2. This CDR3 has 14 residues. With V trimmed by 2 bases and J by 7 bases, 7 bases remained unmatched. Germline loops: CDR1 ENHRY, CDR2 SYGVKD.

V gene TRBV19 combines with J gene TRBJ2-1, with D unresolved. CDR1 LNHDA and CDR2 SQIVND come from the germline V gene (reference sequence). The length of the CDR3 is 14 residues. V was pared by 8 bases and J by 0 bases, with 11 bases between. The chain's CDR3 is CASAWGGSYNEQFF. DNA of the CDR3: TGTGCCAGTGCTTGGGGTGGCTCCTACAATGAGCAGTTCTTC.

The CDR3 loop is CASSPPQTGLYEQYF. CDR3 sequence (DNA): TGTGCCAGCTCACCACCGCAGACAGGGCTTTACGAGCAGTACTTC. The chain is built from TRBV18 and TRBJ2-7, with 7 positions matching TRBD1. CDR1 and CDR2 (germline): KGHSH, LQKENI. This CDR3 has 15 residues. J was trimmed by 4 bases and V by 0 bases; bases with no gene match: 6.

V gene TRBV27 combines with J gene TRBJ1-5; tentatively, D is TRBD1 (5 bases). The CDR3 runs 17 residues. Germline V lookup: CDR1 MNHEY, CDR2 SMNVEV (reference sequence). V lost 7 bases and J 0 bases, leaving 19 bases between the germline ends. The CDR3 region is CASTIILVGDSNQPQHF. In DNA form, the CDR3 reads TGTGCCAGCACCATAATCCTGGTGGGGGATAGCAATCAGCCCCAGCATTTT.

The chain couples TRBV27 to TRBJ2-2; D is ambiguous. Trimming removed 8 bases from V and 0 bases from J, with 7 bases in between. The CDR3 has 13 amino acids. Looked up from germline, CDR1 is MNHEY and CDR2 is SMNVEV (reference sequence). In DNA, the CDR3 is TGTGCCAGCGCTTTAACGAACACCGGGGAGCTGTTTTTT. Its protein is CASALTNTGELFF.

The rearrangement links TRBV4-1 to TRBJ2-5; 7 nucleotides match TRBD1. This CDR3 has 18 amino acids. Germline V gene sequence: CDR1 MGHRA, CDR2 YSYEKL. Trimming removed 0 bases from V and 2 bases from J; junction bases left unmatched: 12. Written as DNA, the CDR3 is TGCGCCAGCAGCCAAGATCCCCGGGACAGTGGGGGACAAGAGACCCAGTACTTC. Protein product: CASSQDPRDSGGQETQYF.

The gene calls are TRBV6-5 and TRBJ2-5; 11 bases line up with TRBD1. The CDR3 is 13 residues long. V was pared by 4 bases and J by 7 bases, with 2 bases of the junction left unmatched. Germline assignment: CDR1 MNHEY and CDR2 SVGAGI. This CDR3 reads CASSSGQGGTQYF. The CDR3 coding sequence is TGTGCCAGCAGTTCGGGACAGGGGGGGACCCAGTACTTC.

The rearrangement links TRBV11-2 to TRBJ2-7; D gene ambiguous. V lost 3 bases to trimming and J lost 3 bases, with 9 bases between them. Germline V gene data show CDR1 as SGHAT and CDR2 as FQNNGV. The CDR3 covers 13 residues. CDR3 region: CASSFPPGYEQYF. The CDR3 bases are TGTGCCAGCAGCTTCCCCCCGGGCTACGAGCAGTACTTC.

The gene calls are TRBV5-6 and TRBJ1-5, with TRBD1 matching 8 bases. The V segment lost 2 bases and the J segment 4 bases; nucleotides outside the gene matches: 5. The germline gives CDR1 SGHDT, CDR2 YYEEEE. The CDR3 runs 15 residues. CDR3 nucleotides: TGTGCCAGCAGCTTCTTAACAGGGGGAAATCAGCCCCAGCATTTT. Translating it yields CASSFLTGGNQPQHF.

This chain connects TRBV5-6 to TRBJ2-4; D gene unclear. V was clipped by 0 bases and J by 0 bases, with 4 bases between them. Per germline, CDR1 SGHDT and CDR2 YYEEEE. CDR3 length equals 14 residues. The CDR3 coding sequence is TGTGCCAGCAGCTTGGCAGTAGCCAAAAACATTCAGTACTTC. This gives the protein CASSLAVAKNIQYF.

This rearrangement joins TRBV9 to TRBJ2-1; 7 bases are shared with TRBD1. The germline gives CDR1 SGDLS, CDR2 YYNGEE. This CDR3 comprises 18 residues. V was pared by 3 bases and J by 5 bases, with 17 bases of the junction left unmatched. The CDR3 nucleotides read TGTGCCAGCAGCGCTCCCATGGATGGGACAGACCTTGACAATGAGCAGTTCTTC. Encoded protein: CASSAPMDGTDLDNEQFF.

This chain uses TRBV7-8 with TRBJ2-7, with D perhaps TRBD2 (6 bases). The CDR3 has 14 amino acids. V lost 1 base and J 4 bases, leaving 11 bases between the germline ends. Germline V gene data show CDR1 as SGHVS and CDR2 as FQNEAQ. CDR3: CASSLGGTAYEQYF. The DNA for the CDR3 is TGTGCCAGCAGCTTAGGCGGGACGGCTTACGAGCAGTACTTC.

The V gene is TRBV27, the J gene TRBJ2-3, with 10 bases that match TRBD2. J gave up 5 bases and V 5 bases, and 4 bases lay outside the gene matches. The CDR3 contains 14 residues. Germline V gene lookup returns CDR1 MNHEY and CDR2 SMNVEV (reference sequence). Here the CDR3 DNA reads TGTGCCAGCAGTCGCCTAGCGGGAGTAGATACGCAGTATTTT. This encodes CASSRLAGVDTQYF.

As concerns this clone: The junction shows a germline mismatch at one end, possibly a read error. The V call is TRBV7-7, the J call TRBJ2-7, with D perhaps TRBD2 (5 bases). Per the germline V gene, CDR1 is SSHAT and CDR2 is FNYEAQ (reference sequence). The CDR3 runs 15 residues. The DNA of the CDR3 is TGTGCTAGCAGCCATGGATCGGGGATCGGCTACGAGCAGTACTTC. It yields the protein CASSHGSGIGYEQYF.

The CDR3 spells CASSHPTSGSSKTQYF. CDR3 DNA sequence: TGTGCCAGCTCACACCCGACTAGCGGGAGTTCGAAGACCCAGTACTTC. The chain joins TRBV18 to TRBJ2-5; TRBD2 matches 12 bases. Germline V gives CDR1 KGHSH, CDR2 LQKENI. V lost 4 bases, J lost 6 bases, and 9 bases stayed unmatched. The CDR3 totals 16 residues.